Each of the 26 T cell receptor beta chains below was sequenced from the same sample in a study of T cell repertoires in cytomegalovirus infection. TCRdb analysed the reads with MiXCR anew, one entry per CDR3 protein. The sample contains about 110,000 distinct CDR3 sequences, under 35% of which appear only once. For these TCRs, the target antigens are not known. The sample was CD8+ T cells from cultured PBMCs, taken from culture after CMV antigen stimulation. The receptors stem from a human donor in good health (CMV status not recorded). Some clones in this sample may be carry-over from other donors' samples.

This clonotype was counted at least ten times. The DNA for the CDR3 is TGTGCCAGCAGCTTAGCCTCCGGACTAGCGGGGGTCAACACCGGGGAGCTGTTTTTT. Translation gives CASSLASGLAGVNTGELFF. The V gene is TRBV7-6, the J gene TRBJ2-2; 13 bases map to TRBD2. Per the germline V gene, CDR1 is SGHVS and CDR2 is FNYEAQ. This CDR3 region has 19 residues. J lost 2 bases, V lost 0 bases, and 6 bases had no gene match.

This clonotype appeared a single time. This chain connects TRBV19 to TRBJ2-7, with 9 positions matching TRBD1. Per germline, CDR1 LNHDA and CDR2 SQIVND (reference sequence). V was clipped by 4 bases and J by 3 bases; unmatched bases: 7. This CDR3 is 15 amino acids long. The chain's CDR3 is CASSTAWDRVYEQYF. The DNA of the CDR3 is TGTGCCAGTAGTACAGCCTGGGACAGGGTCTACGAGCAGTACTTC. The entire variable domain, with the rest obtained from reference TRBV19 and TRBJ2-7, is as follows: DGGITQSPKYLFRKEGQNVTLSCEQNLNHDAMYWYRQDPGQGLRLIYYSQIVNDFQKGDIAEGYSVSREKKESFPLTVTSAQKNPTAFYLCASSTAWDRVYEQYFGPGTRLTVT.

The chain employs TRBV4-1 and TRBJ2-7; the D call may be TRBD1 or TRBD2 (5 bases each). V was shortened by 4 bases and J by 1 base, with 11 bases between the two germline ends. CDR1 MGHRA and CDR2 YSYEKL come from the germline V gene. This CDR3 is 14 amino acids long. The CDR3 nucleotides read TGCGCCAGCAGCCGCCCGGGGCAGTCCTACGAGCAGTACTTC. Its translation: CASSRPGQSYEQYF.

This clonotype was picked up a small number of times. The chain carries TRBV7-9 and TRBJ2-4; TRBD1 is a possible D gene (6 bases). The ends were cut back, 3 bases at V and 0 bases at J, with 12 bases in the middle. The CDR3 length is 16 residues. Germline V CDR1 and CDR2: SEHNR, FQNEAQ (reference sequence). The CDR3 sequence: CASSLDSTLAKNIQYF. CDR3 nucleotide sequence: TGTGCCAGCAGCTTGGACAGCACCTTAGCCAAAAACATTCAGTACTTC.

This sequence joins TRBV3-1 and TRBJ2-5; TRBD2 matches 10 bases. The J segment lost 1 base and the V segment lost 2 bases, leaving 10 bases of the junction unmatched. The CDR3 has 18 residues. CDR1 is LGHDT, CDR2 YNNKEL, per germline (reference sequence). Here the CDR3 reads CASSQPSEASGGQETQYF. The CDR3 DNA is TGTGCCAGCAGCCAACCTTCTGAGGCTAGCGGGGGCCAAGAGACCCAGTACTTC.

This clonotype was picked up one time. This chain uses TRBV7-9 with TRBJ1-6, with unresolved D. Germline CDR1 SEHNR, CDR2 FQNEAQ (reference sequence). Trimming removed 2 bases at V and 0 bases at J, with 23 bases between. There are 21 residues in the CDR3. The CDR3 DNA is TGTGCCAGCAGCTTAATCGGCGGGGAGCAGCCTACAAGCTCCTATAATTCACCCCTCCACTTT. It yields the protein CASSLIGGEQPTSSYNSPLHF.

This chain connects TRBV28 to TRBJ2-7; no firm D call. The CDR3 consists of 14 residues. V was cut by 3 bases and J by 5 bases, with 14 bases left in between. Looked up from germline, CDR1 is MDHEN and CDR2 is SYDVKM. The CDR3 DNA reads as TGTGCCAGCAGTTTCCGTTGGGCGAACCACGAGCAGTACTTC. Translating gives CASSFRWANHEQYF.

This chain uses TRBV6-6 with TRBJ1-5; D is uncertain. This CDR3 is built from 14 residues. Germline-derived CDR1 and CDR2 are MNHNY and SVGAGI (reference sequence). Trimming took 6 bases from V and 7 from J, leaving 16 bases between them. CDR3 loop: CASSRALFPQPQHF. CDR3 sequence (DNA): TGTGCCAGCAGCCGGGCCCTCTTTCCCCAGCCCCAGCATTTT.

This chain connects TRBV7-2 to TRBJ2-3, with TRBD2 matching over 8 bases. V shed 3 bases, J shed 3 bases, and the junction held 5 bases outside the gene matches. This CDR3 has 15 residues. The germline gives CDR1 SGHTA, CDR2 FQGNSA. The CDR3 loop is CASSFGGALTDTQYF. The CDR3 coding sequence is TGTGCCAGCAGCTTCGGGGGGGCCTTGACAGATACGCAGTATTTT.

The rearrangement joins TRBV4-1 to TRBJ1-1; D is unclear. The ends were cut back, 0 bases at V and 1 base at J, with 12 bases in the middle. CDR1 MGHRA and CDR2 YSYEKL come from the germline V gene. CDR3 size: 16 residues. This chain's CDR3 is CASSQDPPGQNTEAFF. The DNA for the CDR3 is TGCGCCAGCAGCCAAGATCCTCCGGGCCAGAACACTGAAGCTTTCTTT.

A remark on this clonotype: An end of the junction does not agree with germline; a read error may underlie this. This chain joins TRBV6-5 and TRBJ1-2, with 10 bases identical to TRBD1. This CDR3 comprises 16 residues. Per the germline V gene, CDR1 is MNHEY and CDR2 is SVGAGI. The CDR3, as DNA: TGTGCCAGCAGTTACTCGACGTTTGGGACAGGGGATGGTTACACCTTC. It translates to CASSYSTFGTGDGYTF.

This clonotype was counted only a few times. CDR3 loop: CASSPPGDSQPQHF. DNA of the CDR3: TGTGCCAGTAGTCCCCCCGGGGACAGTCAGCCCCAGCATTTT. This chain joins TRBV19 and TRBJ1-5, with 7 bases lining up with TRBD1. The V segment lost 5 bases and the J segment 6 bases; nucleotides outside the gene matches: 7. The CDR3 covers 14 residues. The germline V gene has CDR1 LNHDA and CDR2 SQIVND (reference sequence). The entire variable domain, with the rest obtained from reference TRBV19 and TRBJ1-5, is as follows: DGGITQSPKYLFRKEGQNVTLSCEQNLNHDAMYWYRQDPGQGLRLIYYSQIVNDFQKGDIAEGYSVSREKKESFPLTVTSAQKNPTAFYLCASSPPGDSQPQHFGDGTRLSIL.

The chain links TRBV2 to TRBJ2-7, with D possibly matching TRBD2 (7 bases). Germline values: CDR1 SNHLY, CDR2 FYNNEI. CDR3 size: 15 residues. The ends were cut back, 8 bases at V and 5 bases at J, with 22 bases in the middle. The CDR3 nucleotides are TGTGCCAGCGAGGTTCCCCTTGGGGGGGGCCACGAGCAGTACTTC. Its protein product is CASEVPLGGGHEQYF.

Ten or more counts support this clonotype. This chain links TRBV20-1 with TRBJ1-6; 8 nucleotides match TRBD1. Trimming at V came to 0 bases and at J to 0 bases, leaving 7 bases not matched to a gene. The CDR3 length is 18 residues. Germline CDR1 and CDR2: DFQATT and SNEGSKA (reference sequence). The CDR3 DNA follows: TGCAGTGCTAGAGATTCCGGACAGGGTGTCTCCTATAATTCACCCCTCCACTTT. This translates into CSARDSGQGVSYNSPLHF.

The chain carries TRBV28 and TRBJ2-3; 7 nucleotides line up with TRBD1. This CDR3 comprises 15 residues. Looked up from germline, CDR1 is MDHEN and CDR2 is SYDVKM. J gave up 1 base and V 5 bases, and 6 bases lay outside the gene matches. In nucleotides, the CDR3 is TGTGCCAGCAGTAGGGACAGAGTCGGCACAGATACGCAGTATTTT. Encoded protein: CASSRDRVGTDTQYF.

This clonotype showed up many times. The rearrangement joins TRBV7-2 to TRBJ1-5; tentative D call: TRBD1 (5 bases). Germline V CDR1 and CDR2: SGHTA, FQGNSA. There are 15 residues in the CDR3. Deletions cut 1 base from V and 4 bases from J, with 11 bases between. CDR3 DNA sequence: TGTGCCAGCAGCTTAGTAGTCCAGGGTAATCAGCCCCAGCATTTT. This translates into CASSLVVQGNQPQHF.

The V gene is TRBV12-3 or TRBV12-4, the J gene TRBJ2-5, with 7 nucleotides matching TRBD1. V was pared by 3 bases and J by 3 bases, with 10 bases of the junction left unmatched. The length of the CDR3 is 16 residues. CDR3 sequence: CASSFYTGQAEETQYF. CDR3 coding DNA: TGTGCCAGCAGTTTCTATACCGGACAGGCCGAAGAGACCCAGTACTTC.

The table lists this clonotype with many counts. This chain connects TRBV3-1 to TRBJ1-4; no reliable D call. Deletions cut 5 bases from V and 7 bases from J, with 14 bases between. CDR1 and CDR2 from the germline V gene are LGHDT and YNNKEL (reference sequence). The length of the CDR3 is 14 residues. The CDR3 DNA reads TGTGCCAGCAGCATAGGCTATGAAGTTGAAAAACTGTTTTTT. Protein sequence: CASSIGYEVEKLFF.

This clonotype was observed a few times. This chain connects TRBV27 to TRBJ2-3, with D possibly being TRBD1 or TRBD2 (6 bases each). The CDR3 loop spans 17 amino acids. From germline, CDR1 is MNHEY and CDR2 SMNVEV (reference sequence). Between the trimmed V and J ends, which lost 5 bases and 0 bases, there was a span of 18 bases. In DNA, the CDR3 is TGTGCCAGCAGTCCGACTGGAGGAGGGGGTAGCACAGATACGCAGTATTTT. This translates into CASSPTGGGGSTDTQYF.

The rearrangement links TRBV20-1 to TRBJ1-1; D gene unclear. There are 14 residues in the CDR3. Trimming took off 4 bases at V and 0 bases at J, with 12 bases between the two ends. The germline V gene encodes CDR1 DFQATT and CDR2 SNEGSKA (reference sequence). The CDR3 sequence is CSANPRLMNTEAFF. CDR3 DNA sequence: TGCAGTGCTAATCCTCGATTGATGAACACTGAAGCTTTCTTT.

The chain combines TRBV14 with TRBJ2-5, with 8 bases fitting TRBD2. The germline V gene encodes CDR1 SGHDN and CDR2 FVKESK. V was pared by 0 bases and J by 1 base, with 16 bases of the junction left unmatched. CDR3 length: 20 amino acids. CDR3 DNA: TGTGCCAGCAGCCAAGATTGGCGACTAGCGTACAACTGGGGCCAAGAGACCCAGTACTTC. It codes for CASSQDWRLAYNWGQETQYF.

The chain employs TRBV5-4 and TRBJ2-1, with TRBD1 matching over 9 bases. J gave up 8 bases and V 1 base, and 7 bases lay outside the gene matches. The CDR3 extends over 15 amino acids. The germline gives CDR1 SGHNT, CDR2 YYREEE (reference sequence). The CDR3 loop is CASSLSTGGMDEQFF. The DNA of the CDR3 is TGTGCCAGCAGCTTGTCGACAGGGGGTATGGATGAGCAGTTCTTC.

Many counts were recorded for this clonotype. The chain joins TRBV6-1 to TRBJ1-5; a possible D gene is TRBD1 (5 bases). Germline V gene sequence: CDR1 MNHNS, CDR2 SASEGT. Trimming took off 2 bases at V and 6 bases at J, with 14 bases between the two ends. CDR3 size: 15 residues. The CDR3 DNA reads as TGTGCCAGCAGTGAAATTGGGGTTGGGGGTCAGCCCCAGCATTTT. Amino acid sequence: CASSEIGVGGQPQHF.

With regard to this clonotype: Possible read error: a much larger clone is one base away. The chain links TRBV7-2 to TRBJ1-2, with TRBD1 identical over 7 bases. This CDR3 is built from 16 residues. Per the germline V gene, CDR1 is SGHTA and CDR2 is FQGNSA. The CDR3 nucleotides read TGTGCCAGCAGCTTAGTTGGAGGGCAGGGGGAGGCTGGCCACACCTTC. Translated, it gives CASSLVGGQGEAGHTF.

This clonotype has at least ten counts. The chain joins TRBV7-2 to TRBJ2-3; D is unclear. The germline V gene encodes CDR1 SGHTA and CDR2 FQGNSA. The CDR3 loop spans 13 amino acids. Trimming removed 1 base at V and 0 bases at J, with 2 bases between. The CDR3 nucleotides read TGTGCCAGCAGCTTAGTTAGCACAGATACGCAGTATTTT. Translated: CASSLVSTDTQYF. Full variable domain (rest looked up from reference TRBV7-2 and TRBJ2-3): GAGVSQSPSNKVTEKGKDVELRCDPISGHTALYWYRQSLGQGLEFLIYFQGNSAPDKSGLPSDRFSAERTGGSVSTLTIQRTQQEDSAVYLCASSLVSTDTQYFGPGTRLTVL.

The chain recombines TRBV9 with TRBJ2-1, with D uncertain. CDR1 SGDLS and CDR2 YYNGEE come from the germline V gene. Trimming took off 0 bases at V and 6 bases at J, with 4 bases between the two ends. The CDR3 length is 12 residues. The CDR3 DNA sequence: TGTGCCAGCAGCGTAGCCCCCAATGAGCAGTTCTTC. The encoded protein is CASSVAPNEQFF.